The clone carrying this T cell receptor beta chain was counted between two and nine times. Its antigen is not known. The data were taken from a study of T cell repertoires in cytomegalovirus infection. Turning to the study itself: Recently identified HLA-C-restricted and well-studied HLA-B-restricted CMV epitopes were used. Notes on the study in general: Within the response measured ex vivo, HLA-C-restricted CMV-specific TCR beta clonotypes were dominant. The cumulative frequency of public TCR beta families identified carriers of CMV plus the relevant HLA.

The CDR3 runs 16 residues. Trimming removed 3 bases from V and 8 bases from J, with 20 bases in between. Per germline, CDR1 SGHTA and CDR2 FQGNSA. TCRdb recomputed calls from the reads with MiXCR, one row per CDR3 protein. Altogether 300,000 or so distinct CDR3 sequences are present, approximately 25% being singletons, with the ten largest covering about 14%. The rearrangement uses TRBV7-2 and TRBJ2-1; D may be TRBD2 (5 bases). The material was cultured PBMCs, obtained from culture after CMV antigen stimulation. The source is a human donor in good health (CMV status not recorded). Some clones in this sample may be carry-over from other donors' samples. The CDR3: CASSLELAGSWDEQFF. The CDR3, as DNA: TGTGCCAGCAGCTTGGAATTGGCGGGCTCGTGGGATGAGCAGTTCTTC.